The T cell receptor beta chain under discussion was sequenced for a study of neurological immune-mediated disorders. The germline V and J ends were trimmed by 3 bases and 4 bases, with 12 bases remaining between them. CDR3 length equals 14 residues. The unsorted libraries had their origin in 2 million PBMCs stored at -80 C. This clonotype was found many times. In TCRdb, the 5' RACE reads were re-called with MiXCR into one record per CDR3 protein. The table records 20,000 to 25,000 distinct CDR3 sequences, under 8.5% of them present only once. The rearrangement links TRBV12-3 or TRBV12-4 to TRBJ2-5; tentative D call: TRBD1 (6 bases). This TCR came from a woman aged 40 to 55 in good health. The material sequenced was PBMCs. The CDR3: CASSFGGFVETQYF. The CDR3 DNA sequence: TGTGCCAGCAGTTTTGGGGGCTTCGTAGAGACCCAGTACTTC.